This entry concerns a single T cell receptor beta chain. Its target is unknown. Compared with germline, one end of the junction differs, possibly owing to a read error. Germline V gene sequence: CDR1 SGHNT, CDR2 YYREEE (reference sequence). This CDR3 contains 14 residues. Method: immunoSEQ multiplex PCR; TCRdb's copy keeps in-frame clones and lacks some. The data show approximately 49,000 clones, 85% seen once. These data are taken from a study of OX40 agonist ivuxolimab in advanced cancers. Overall study context: The patients got ivuxolimab, which is an agonistic anti-OX40 (CD134) antibody. Intravenous ivuxolimab at 0.01 to 10 mg/kg was given to patients every 2 weeks.

Study-wide results and caveats: Mean expanded clone counts were higher in CD8+ than CD4+ T cells. Both CD4+ and CD8+ T cell populations in blood had undergone clonal expansion by week 6 at 0.1 to 3.0 mg/kg.

The material was CD4+ or CD8+ T cells sorted from blood, obtained in a trial of the OX40 agonist ivuxolimab. The sequence came from an adult with an advanced solid tumor such as melanoma, head and neck, liver or kidney cancer. The V gene is TRBV5-4, the J gene TRBJ2-7, with TRBD2 as a possible D gene (5 bases). CDR3: CASSPATTRNEQYF. The CDR3 DNA follows: TGCGCCAGCAGCCCCGCCACAACTAGGAACGAGCAGTACTTC.